This TCR beta chain emerged from a study of blood T cell repertoires in COVID-19. The germline CDR1 and CDR2 sequences are SGHTS and YDEGEE. The V and J ends lost 1 base and 1 base, in that order; junction bases with no gene match: 10. The CDR3 extends over 17 amino acids. In the study's own analysis: Amplification of reference gene primers was used by the study to estimate nucleated cell counts. Assay: immunoSEQ multiplex PCR; the TCRdb copy retains only in-frame clones and omits some. V and J calls and clone size are as listed in that table; D and trimming were resolved from the DNA. The table records 250,000 or so clones, 84% of them present only once. The age range of participants was about 18 to 95 years, with residence in 20 to 25 US areas. Participant reports of clinical history set cohort assignment. Two negative PCRs, clearance, or symptom resolution characterized the recovered Cohort 3 donors.

This clonotype originated in a man in his 60s who had recovered from COVID-19. The gene calls are TRBV5-8 and TRBJ1-1; 7 nucleotides align to TRBD1. Sequenced sample: PBMCs or T cells enriched from blood (not recorded which). Here the CDR3 reads CASSLRTGQIKNTEAFF. CDR3 bases: TGTGCCAGCAGCTTGAGGACAGGACAAATCAAGAACACTGAAGCTTTCTTT.